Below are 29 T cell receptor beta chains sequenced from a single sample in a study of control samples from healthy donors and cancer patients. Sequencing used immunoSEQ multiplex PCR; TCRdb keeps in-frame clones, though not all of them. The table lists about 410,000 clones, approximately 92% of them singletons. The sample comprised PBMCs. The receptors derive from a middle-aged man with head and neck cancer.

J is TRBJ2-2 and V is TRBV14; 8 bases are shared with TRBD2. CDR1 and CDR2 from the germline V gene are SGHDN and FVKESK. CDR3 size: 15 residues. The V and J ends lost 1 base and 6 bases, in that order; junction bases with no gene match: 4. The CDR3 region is CASSQAAGEAGELFF. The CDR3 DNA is TGTGCCAGCAGCCAAGCAGCGGGAGAGGCCGGGGAGCTGTTTTTT.

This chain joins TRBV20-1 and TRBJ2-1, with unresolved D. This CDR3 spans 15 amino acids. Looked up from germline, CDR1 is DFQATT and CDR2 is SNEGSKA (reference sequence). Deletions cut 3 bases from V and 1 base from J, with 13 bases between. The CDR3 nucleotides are TGCAGTGCTAGTCTTCTGGCGGTGTCCTACAATGAGCAGTTCTTC. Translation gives CSASLLAVSYNEQFF.

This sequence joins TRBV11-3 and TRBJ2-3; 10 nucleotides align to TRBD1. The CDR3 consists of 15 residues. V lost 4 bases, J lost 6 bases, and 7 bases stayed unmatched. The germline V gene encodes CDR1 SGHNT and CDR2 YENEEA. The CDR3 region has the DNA TGTGCCAGCAGCTCCAGGACAGGGGGAGGGGATACGCAGTATTTT. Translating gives CASSSRTGGGDTQYF.

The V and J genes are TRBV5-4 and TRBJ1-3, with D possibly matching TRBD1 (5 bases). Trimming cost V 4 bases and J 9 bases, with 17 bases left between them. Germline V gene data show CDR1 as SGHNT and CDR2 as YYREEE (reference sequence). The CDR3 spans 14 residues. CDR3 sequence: CASSPAGQGGTIYF. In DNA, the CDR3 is TGTGCCAGCAGCCCGGCGGGGCAGGGAGGCACCATATATTTT.

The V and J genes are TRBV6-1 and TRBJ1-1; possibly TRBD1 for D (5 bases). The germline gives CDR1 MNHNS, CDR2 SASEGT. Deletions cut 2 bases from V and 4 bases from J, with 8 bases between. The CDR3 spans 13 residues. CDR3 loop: CASSEWGGTEAFF. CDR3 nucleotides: TGTGCCAGCAGTGAATGGGGCGGCACTGAAGCTTTCTTT.

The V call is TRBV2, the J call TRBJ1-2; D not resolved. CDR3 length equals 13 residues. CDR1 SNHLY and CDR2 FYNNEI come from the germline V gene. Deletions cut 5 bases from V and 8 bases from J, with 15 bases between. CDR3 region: CASSSSQSFGYTF. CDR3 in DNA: TGTGCCAGCAGTTCCTCCCAGAGTTTCGGCTACACCTTC.

The CDR3 DNA is TGTGCCAGCAGCCCCGATATCGCAGGCGAGCAGTTCTTC. Its protein product is CASSPDIAGEQFF. This chain connects TRBV6-5 to TRBJ2-1; no clear D. V dropped 6 bases and J dropped 10 bases, with 16 bases sitting between them. Germline CDR1 is MNHEY and CDR2 is SVGAGI. The CDR3 is 13 residues long.

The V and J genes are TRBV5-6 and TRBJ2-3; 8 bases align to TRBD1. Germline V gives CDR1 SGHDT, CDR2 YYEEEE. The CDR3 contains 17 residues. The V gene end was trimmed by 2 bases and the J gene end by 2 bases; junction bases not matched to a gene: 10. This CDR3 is CASSFGPQGAYTDTQYF. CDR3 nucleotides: TGTGCCAGCAGCTTTGGCCCCCAGGGGGCTTACACAGATACGCAGTATTTT.

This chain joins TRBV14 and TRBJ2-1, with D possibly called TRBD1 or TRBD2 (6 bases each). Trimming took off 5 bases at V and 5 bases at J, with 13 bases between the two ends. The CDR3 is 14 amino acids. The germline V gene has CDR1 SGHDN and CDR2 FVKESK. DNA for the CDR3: TGTGCCAGCAGCGAGCGGAGGGGGAACAATGAGCAGTTCTTC. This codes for CASSERRGNNEQFF.

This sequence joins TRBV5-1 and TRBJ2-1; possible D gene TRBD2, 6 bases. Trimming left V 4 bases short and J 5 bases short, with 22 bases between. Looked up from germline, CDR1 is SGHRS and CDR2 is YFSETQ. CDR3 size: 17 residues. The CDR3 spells CASSRLQAGIRNNEQFF. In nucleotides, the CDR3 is TGCGCCAGCAGCCGCCTCCAGGCGGGAATCAGAAACAATGAGCAGTTCTTC.

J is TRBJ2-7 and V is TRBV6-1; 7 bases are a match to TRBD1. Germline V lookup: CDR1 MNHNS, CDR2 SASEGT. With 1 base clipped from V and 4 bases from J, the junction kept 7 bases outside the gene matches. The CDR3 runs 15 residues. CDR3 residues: CASSEGQGYLYEQYF. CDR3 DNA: TGTGCCAGCAGTGAAGGACAGGGATACCTTTACGAGCAGTACTTC.

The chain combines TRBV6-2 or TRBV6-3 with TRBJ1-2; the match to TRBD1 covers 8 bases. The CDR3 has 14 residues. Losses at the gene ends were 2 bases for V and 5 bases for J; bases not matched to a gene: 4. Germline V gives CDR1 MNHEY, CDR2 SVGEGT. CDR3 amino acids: CASSYIRGLYGYTF. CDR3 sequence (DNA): TGTGCCAGCAGTTACATCAGGGGGCTATATGGCTACACCTTC.

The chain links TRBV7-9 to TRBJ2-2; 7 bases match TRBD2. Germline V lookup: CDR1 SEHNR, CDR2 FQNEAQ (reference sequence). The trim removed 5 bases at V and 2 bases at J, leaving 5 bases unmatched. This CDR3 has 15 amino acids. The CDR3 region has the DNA TGTGCCAGCAGCCTACTAGCGTCTAACACCGGGGAGCTGTTTTTT. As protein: CASSLLASNTGELFF.

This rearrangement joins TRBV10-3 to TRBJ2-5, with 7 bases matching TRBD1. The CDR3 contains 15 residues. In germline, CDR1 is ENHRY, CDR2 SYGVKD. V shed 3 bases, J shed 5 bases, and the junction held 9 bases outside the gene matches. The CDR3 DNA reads TGTGCCATCAGTGAATTGGTACAGGGGCGGGAGACCCAGTACTTC. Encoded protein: CAISELVQGRETQYF.

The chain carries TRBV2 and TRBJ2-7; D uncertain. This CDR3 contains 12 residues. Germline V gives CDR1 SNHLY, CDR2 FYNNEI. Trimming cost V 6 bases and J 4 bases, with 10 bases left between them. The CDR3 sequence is CASSRTDYEQYF. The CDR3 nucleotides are TGTGCCAGCAGCCGGACGGATTACGAGCAGTACTTC. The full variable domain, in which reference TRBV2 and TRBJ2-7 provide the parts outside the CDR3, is EPEVTQTPSHQVTQMGQEVILRCVPISNHLYFYWYRQILGQKVEFLVSFYNNEISEKSEIFDDQFSVERPDGSNFTLKIRSTKLEDSAMYFCASSRTDYEQYFGPGTRLTVT.

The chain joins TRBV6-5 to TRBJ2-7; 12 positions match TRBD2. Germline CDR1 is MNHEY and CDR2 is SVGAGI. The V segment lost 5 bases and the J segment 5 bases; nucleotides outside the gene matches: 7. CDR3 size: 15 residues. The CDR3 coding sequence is TGTGCCAGCAGTCGACTAGCGGGAGAACGGGACGAGCAGTACTTC. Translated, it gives CASSRLAGERDEQYF.

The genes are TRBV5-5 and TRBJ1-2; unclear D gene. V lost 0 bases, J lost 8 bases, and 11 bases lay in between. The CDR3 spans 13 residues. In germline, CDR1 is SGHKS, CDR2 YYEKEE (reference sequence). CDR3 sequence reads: CASSLVQDLGYTF. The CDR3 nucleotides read TGTGCCAGCAGCTTGGTCCAGGATCTCGGCTACACCTTC.

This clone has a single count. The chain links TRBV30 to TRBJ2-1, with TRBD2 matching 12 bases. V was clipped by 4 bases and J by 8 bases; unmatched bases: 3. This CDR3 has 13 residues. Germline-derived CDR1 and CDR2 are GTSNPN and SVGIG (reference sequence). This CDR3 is CAWMTSGSYEQFF. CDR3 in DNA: TGTGCCTGGATGACTAGCGGGAGTTATGAGCAGTTCTTC. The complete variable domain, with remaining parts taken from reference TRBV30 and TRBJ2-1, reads SQTIHQWPATLVQPVGSPLSLECTVEGTSNPNLYWYRQAAGRGLQLLFYSVGIGQISSEVPQNLSASRPQDRQFILSSKKLLLSDSGFYLCAWMTSGSYEQFFGPGTRLTVL.

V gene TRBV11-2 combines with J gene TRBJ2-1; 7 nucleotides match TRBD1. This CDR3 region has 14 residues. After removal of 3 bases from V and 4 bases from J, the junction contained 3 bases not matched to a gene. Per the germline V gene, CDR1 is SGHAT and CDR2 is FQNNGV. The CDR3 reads CASSFTTGYNEQFF. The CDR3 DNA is TGTGCCAGCAGCTTCACGACAGGGTACAATGAGCAGTTCTTC.

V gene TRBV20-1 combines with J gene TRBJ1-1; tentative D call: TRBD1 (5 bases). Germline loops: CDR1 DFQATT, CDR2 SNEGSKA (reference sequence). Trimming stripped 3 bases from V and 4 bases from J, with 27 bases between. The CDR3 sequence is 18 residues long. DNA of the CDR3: TGCAGTGCTAGTGGCATTGGGGCAGGGACGATGTTTTTCACTGAAGCTTTCTTT. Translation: CSASGIGAGTMFFTEAFF.

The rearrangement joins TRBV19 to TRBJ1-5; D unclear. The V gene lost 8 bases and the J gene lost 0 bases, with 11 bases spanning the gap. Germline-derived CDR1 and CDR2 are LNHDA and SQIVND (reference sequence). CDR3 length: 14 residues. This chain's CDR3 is CASLRRHSNQPQHF. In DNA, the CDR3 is TGTGCCAGTCTAAGACGGCATAGCAATCAGCCCCAGCATTTT.

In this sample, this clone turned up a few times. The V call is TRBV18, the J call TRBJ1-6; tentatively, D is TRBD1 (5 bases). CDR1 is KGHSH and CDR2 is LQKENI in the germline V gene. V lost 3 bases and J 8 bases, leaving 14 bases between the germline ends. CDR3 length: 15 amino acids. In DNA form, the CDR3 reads TGTGCCAGCTCACCCCCAGGGAATGGAGATTCACCCCTCCACTTT. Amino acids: CASSPPGNGDSPLHF.

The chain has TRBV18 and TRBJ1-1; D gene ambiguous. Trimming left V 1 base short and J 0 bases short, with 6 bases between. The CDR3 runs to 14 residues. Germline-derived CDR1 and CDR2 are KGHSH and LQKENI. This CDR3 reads CASSPLVLNTEAFF. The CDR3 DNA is TGTGCCAGCTCACCACTGGTTTTGAACACTGAAGCTTTCTTT.

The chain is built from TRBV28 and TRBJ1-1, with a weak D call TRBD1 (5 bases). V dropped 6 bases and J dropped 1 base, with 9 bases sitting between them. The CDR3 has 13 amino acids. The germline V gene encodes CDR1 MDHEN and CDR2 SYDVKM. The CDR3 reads CASRGGKNTEAFF. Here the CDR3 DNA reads TGTGCCAGCAGGGGGGGGAAGAACACTGAAGCTTTCTTT.

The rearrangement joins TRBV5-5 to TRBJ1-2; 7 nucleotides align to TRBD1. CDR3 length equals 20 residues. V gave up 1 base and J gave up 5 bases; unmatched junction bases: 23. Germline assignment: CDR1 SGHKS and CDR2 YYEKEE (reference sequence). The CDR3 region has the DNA TGTGCCAGCAGCTTGTCAGTGACTGGTTGGCCCGCCACAGGGGATTATGGCTACACCTTC. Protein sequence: CASSLSVTGWPATGDYGYTF.

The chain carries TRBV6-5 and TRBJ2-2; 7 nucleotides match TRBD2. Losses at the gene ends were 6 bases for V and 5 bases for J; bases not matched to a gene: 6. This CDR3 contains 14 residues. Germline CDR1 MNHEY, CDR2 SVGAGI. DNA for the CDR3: TGTGCCAGCAGAAAAGCGGGGCAGACCGGGGAGCTGTTTTTT. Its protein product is CASRKAGQTGELFF.

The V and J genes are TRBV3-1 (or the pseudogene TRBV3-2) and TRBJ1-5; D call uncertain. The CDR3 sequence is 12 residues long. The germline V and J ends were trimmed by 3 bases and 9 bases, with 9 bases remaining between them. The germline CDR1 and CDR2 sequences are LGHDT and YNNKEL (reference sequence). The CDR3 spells CASSHAAGPQHF. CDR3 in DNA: TGTGCCAGCAGCCATGCCGCGGGGCCCCAGCATTTT.

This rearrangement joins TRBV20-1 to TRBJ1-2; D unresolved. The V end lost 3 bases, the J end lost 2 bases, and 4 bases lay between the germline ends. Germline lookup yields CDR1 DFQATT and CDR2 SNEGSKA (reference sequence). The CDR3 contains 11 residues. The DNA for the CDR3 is TGCAGTGCTAGTCCCAACTATGGCTACACCTTC. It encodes CSASPNYGYTF.

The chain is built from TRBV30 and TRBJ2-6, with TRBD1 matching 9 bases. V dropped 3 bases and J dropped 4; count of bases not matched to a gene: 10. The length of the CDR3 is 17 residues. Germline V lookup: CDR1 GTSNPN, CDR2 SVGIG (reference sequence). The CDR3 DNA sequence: TGTGCCTGGAGGTGGGACAGGGATCCCTCGGGGGCCAACGTCCTGACTTTC. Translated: CAWRWDRDPSGANVLTF.